This T cell receptor beta chain is from a study of regulatory T cells in long-lasting Graves disease. Study-wide findings and caveats: TCR diversity was lower in persistent Graves' patients than in newly diagnosed ones.

Time point: newly diagnosed GD, antithyroid drugs for less than 3 months. TCR sequences were obtained from RNA taken from PBMCs. The V gene's germline CDR1 is SGHTA and CDR2 FQGTGA. The CDR3 runs 13 residues. Trimming cost V 6 bases and J 7 bases, with 13 bases left between them. This clonotype was seen many times. Its antigen is as yet unknown. CDR3 regions were amplified by Arm-PCR using iRepertoire HTBI primers to build TCR beta libraries. TCRdb passed the multiplex PCR reads through MiXCR, listing each CDR3 protein once. The sample comprises under 450,000 distinct CDR3 sequences, 12% of which are singletons, and approximately 17% rests with the top ten. These data were likewise used in another study, on T cells in Graves' hyperthyroidism and ophthalmopathy. That publication notes: First-round RT-PCR targeting the TCR CDR3 was performed with the HTBI primer set.

The gene calls are TRBV7-3 and TRBJ2-1; possibly TRBD2 for D (5 bases). This clonotype was obtained from a woman aged 18-30 years with Graves disease. Source: peripheral blood mononuclear cells (PBMCs), taken at new diagnosis, from a patient treated with antithyroid drugs. The CDR3 DNA follows: TGTGCCAGCAGTTCCTCGCGGGTGAATGAGCAGTTCTTC. Amino acids: CASSSSRVNEQFF.